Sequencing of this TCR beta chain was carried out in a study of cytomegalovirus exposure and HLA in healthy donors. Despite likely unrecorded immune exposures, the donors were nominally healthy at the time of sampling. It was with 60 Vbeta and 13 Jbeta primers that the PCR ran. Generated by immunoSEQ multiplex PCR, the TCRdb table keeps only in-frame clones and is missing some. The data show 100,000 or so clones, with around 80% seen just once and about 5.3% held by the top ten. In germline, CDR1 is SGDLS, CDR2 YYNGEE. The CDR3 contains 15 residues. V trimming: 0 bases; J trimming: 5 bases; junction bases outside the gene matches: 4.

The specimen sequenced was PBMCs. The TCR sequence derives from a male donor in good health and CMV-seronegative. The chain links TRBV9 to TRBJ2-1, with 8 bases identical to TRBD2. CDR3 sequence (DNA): TGTGCCAGCAGCGTAGACGGGAGGGTCAACAATGAGCAGTTCTTC. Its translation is CASSVDGRVNNEQFF.